This T cell receptor (beta chain) was sequenced for a study of blood T cell repertoires in COVID-19. Libraries were prepared by immunoSEQ multiplex PCR; TCRdb keeps only in-frame clonotypes and omits some of them. Found here are approximately 65,000 clones, about 91% of them singletons; the top ten hold about 4.9%. Looked up from germline, CDR1 is SNHLY and CDR2 is FYNNEI. This CDR3 has 15 residues. V trimming: 5 bases; J trimming: 4 bases; junction bases outside the gene matches: 7. Source material: peripheral blood. This TCR derives from a woman between 45 and 60 years old with active COVID-19. The chain carries TRBV2 and TRBJ1-3; 8 bases agree with TRBD1. DNA for the CDR3: TGTGCCAGCAGTCGTCAGGGGGCTGGAGGAAACACCATATATTTT. This translates into CASSRQGAGGNTIYF.